The clone carrying this TCR beta chain has more than one count but fewer than ten. Its antigen is undetermined. The CDR3 runs 16 residues. Trimming left V 2 bases short and J 4 bases short, with 17 bases between. CDR1 is ENHRY, CDR2 SYGVKD, per germline. This sample stems from a study of cytomegalovirus exposure and HLA in healthy donors. The primer mix had 60 Vbeta and 13 Jbeta primers. Profiling relied on immunoSEQ multiplex PCR, and the TCRdb table lists in-frame clones only, not all of them. The sample has roughly 220,000 clones, about 74% seen once. Study results and caveats: A later analysis linked a missense DCLRE1C variant to TCR beta V- and J-gene trimming.

The source material was PBMCs. This TCR came from a woman aged 25 to 39 in good health and CMV-seronegative. The chain employs TRBV10-3 and TRBJ1-2; D unclear. This CDR3 reads CAISEMTTLYFYGYTF. The CDR3 DNA reads TGTGCCATCAGTGAGATGACAACCCTATATTTCTATGGCTACACCTTC.